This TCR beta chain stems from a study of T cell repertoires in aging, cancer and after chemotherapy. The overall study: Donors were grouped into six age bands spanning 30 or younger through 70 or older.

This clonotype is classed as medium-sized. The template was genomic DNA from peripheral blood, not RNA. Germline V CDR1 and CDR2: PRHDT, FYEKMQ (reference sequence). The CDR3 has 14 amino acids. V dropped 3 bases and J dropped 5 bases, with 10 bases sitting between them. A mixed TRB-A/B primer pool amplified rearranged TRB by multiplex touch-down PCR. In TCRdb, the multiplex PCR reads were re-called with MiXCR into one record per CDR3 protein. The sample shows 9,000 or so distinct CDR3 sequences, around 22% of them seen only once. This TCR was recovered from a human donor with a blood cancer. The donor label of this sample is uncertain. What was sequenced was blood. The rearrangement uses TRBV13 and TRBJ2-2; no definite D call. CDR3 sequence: CASSFYIDTGELFF. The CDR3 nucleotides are TGTGCCAGCAGCTTCTACATCGATACCGGGGAGCTGTTTTTT.